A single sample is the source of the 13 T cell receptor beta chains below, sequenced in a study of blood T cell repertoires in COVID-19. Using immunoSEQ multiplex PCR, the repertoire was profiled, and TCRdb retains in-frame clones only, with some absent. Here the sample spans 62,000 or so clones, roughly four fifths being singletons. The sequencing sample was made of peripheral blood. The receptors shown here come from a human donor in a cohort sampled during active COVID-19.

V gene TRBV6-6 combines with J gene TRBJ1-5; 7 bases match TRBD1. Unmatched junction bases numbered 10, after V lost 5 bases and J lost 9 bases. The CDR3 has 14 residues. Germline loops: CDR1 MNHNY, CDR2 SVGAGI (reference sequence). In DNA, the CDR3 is TGTGCCAGCAGTGCCGGGACAGCCAGTGGGCCCCAGCATTTT. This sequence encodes CASSAGTASGPQHF.

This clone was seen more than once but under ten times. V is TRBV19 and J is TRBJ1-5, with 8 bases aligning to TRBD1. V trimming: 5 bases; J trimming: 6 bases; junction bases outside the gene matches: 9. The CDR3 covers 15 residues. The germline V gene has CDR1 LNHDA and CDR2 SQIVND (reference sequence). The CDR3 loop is CASSQTGVTSQPQHF. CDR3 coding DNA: TGTGCCAGTAGTCAGACAGGGGTGACTTCTCAGCCCCAGCATTTT.

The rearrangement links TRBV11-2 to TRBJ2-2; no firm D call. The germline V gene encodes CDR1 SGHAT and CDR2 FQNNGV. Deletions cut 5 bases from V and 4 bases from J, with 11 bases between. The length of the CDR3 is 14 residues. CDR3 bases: TGTGCCAGCAGCGACCCGACAACCACCGGGGAGCTGTTTTTT. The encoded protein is CASSDPTTTGELFF.

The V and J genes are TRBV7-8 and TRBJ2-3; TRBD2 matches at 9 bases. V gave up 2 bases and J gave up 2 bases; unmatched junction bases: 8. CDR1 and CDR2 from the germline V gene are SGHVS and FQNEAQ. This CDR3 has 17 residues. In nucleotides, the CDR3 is TGTGCCAGCAGCTTACCTATCGAGCGGGGGGACACAGATACGCAGTATTTT. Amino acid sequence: CASSLPIERGDTDTQYF.

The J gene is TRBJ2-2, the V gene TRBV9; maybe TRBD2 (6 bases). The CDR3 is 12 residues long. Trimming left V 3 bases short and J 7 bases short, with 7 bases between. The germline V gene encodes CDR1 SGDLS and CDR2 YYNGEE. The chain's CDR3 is CASSEGGGELFF. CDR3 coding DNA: TGTGCCAGCAGCGAGGGAGGCGGGGAGCTGTTTTTT. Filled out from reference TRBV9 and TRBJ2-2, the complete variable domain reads DSGVTQTPKHLITATGQRVTLRCSPRSGDLSVYWYQQSLDQGLQFLIQYYNGEERAKGNILERFSAQQFPDLHSELNLSSLELGDSALYFCASSEGGGELFFGEGSRLTVL.

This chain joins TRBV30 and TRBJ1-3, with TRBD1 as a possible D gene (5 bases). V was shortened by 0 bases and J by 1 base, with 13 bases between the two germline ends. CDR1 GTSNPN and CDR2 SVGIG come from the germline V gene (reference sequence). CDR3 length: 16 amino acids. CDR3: CAWSVRRERSGNTIYF. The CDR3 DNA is TGTGCCTGGAGTGTTCGCAGGGAAAGATCTGGAAACACCATATATTTT. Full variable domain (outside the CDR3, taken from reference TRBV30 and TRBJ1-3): SQTIHQWPATLVQPVGSPLSLECTVEGTSNPNLYWYRQAAGRGLQLLFYSVGIGQISSEVPQNLSASRPQDRQFILSSKKLLLSDSGFYLCAWSVRRERSGNTIYFGEGSWLTVV.

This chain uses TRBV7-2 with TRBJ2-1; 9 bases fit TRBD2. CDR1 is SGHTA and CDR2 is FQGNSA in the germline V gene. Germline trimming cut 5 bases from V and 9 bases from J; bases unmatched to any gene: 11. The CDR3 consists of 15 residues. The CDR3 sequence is CASSPRPSGEGEQFF. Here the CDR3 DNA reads TGTGCCAGCAGCCCCCGGCCTAGCGGGGAGGGTGAGCAGTTCTTC. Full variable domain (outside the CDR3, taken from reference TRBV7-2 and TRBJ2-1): GAGVSQSPSNKVTEKGKDVELRCDPISGHTALYWYRQSLGQGLEFLIYFQGNSAPDKSGLPSDRFSAERTGGSVSTLTIQRTQQEDSAVYLCASSPRPSGEGEQFFGPGTRLTVL.

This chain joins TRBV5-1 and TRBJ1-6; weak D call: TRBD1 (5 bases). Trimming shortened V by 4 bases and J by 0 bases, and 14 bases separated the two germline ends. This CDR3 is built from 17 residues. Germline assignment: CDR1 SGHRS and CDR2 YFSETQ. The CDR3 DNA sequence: TGCGCCAGCAGCAGCGGGACTGGGAGCTCCTATAATTCACCCCTCCACTTT. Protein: CASSSGTGSSYNSPLHF.

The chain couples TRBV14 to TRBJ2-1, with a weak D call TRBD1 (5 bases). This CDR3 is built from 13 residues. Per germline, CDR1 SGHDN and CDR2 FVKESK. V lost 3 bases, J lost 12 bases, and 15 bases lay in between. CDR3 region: CASSQLQVLGQFF. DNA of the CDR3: TGTGCCAGCAGCCAGCTACAGGTCCTGGGGCAGTTCTTC.

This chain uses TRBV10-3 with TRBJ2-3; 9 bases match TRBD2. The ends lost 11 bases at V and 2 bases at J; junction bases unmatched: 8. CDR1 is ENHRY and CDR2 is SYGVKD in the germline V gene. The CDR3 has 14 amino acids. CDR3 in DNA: TGTGCCTTCCAAGCGGGGGGCCCCACAGATACGCAGTATTTT. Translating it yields CAFQAGGPTDTQYF.

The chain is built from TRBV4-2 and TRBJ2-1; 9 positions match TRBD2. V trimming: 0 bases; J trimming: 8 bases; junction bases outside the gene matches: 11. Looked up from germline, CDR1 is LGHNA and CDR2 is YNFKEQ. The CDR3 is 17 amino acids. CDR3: CASSQDIGRGGWYEQFF. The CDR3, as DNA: TGTGCCAGCAGCCAAGATATCGGGCGGGGGGGCTGGTATGAGCAGTTCTTC.

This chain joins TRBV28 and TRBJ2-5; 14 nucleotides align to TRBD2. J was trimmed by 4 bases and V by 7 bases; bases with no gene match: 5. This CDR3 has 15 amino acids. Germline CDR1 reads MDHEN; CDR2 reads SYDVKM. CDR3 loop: CASTPGLAGVETQYF. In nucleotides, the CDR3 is TGTGCCAGCACTCCGGGACTAGCGGGGGTAGAGACCCAGTACTTC.

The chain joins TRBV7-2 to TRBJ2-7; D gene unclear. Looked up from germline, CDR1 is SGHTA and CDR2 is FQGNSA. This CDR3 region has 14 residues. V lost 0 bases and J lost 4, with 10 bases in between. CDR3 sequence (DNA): TGTGCCAGCAGCTTAGCAGCAGGTTGGTACGAGCAGTACTTC. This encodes CASSLAAGWYEQYF.